Detailed here is one TCR beta chain. Its antigen is unknown. The authors ran the assay at deep level. Sequencing used immunoSEQ multiplex PCR; TCRdb keeps in-frame clones, though not all of them. The sample lists around 580,000 clones, 95% to 98% seen once, with 0.3% in the top ten. There are 13 residues in the CDR3. The V gene lost 1 base and the J gene lost 8 bases, with 11 bases spanning the gap. The germline CDR1 and CDR2 sequences are SGHTA and FQGNSA. The data are from a study of shared clonotypes between healthy human individuals. General study findings and limits: Against clonotypes common to all four donors, non-shared ones had lower generation probabilities. Naive subsets usually exceeded memory subsets in estimated richness.

It was CD45RO-negative cells, positively selected for CCR7, that made up naive CD8 cells, with terminally differentiated effector memory CD45RA+ cells excluded. This receptor was identified in a man aged 25-45 years in good health. The genes are TRBV7-2 and TRBJ1-2, with TRBD1 as a possible D gene (5 bases). Input material: naive CD8+ T cells sorted from blood. In DNA, the CDR3 is TGTGCCAGCAGCTTAGGGGACGCACGGGGCTACACCTTC. Translation: CASSLGDARGYTF.